These 14 T cell receptor beta chains originate from one sample sequenced in a study of T cell repertoires in cytomegalovirus infection. TCRdb itself ran the reads through MiXCR, one entry per CDR3 protein. The sample yields 900,000 to 950,000 distinct CDR3 sequences, approximately 31% seen once. Their antigen targets remain unknown. Specimen: cultured CD8+ T cells from PBMCs, collected from culture after CMV antigen stimulation. The receptors shown here come from a human donor in good health (CMV status not recorded). Some clones in this sample may be carry-over from other donors' samples.

The V gene is TRBV20-1, the J gene TRBJ1-1, with D perhaps TRBD1 (5 bases). Germline V gene sequence: CDR1 DFQATT, CDR2 SNEGSKA (reference sequence). V was clipped by 8 bases and J by 5 bases, with 15 bases between them. The CDR3 has 12 amino acids. CDR3 nucleotide sequence: TGCAGTTGGTTGGGGCCGGGAACTGAAGCTTTCTTT. Encoded protein: CSWLGPGTEAFF.

V gene TRBV7-2 combines with J gene TRBJ1-4; no clear D gene. CDR1 is SGHTA and CDR2 is FQGNSA in the germline V gene. V was pared by 4 bases and J by 4 bases, with 7 bases between. The CDR3 is 13 amino acids. The DNA for the CDR3 is TGTGCCAGCAGCTGGACGGTTAATGAAAAACTGTTTTTT. Translating it yields CASSWTVNEKLFF.

This clonotype was recorded a few times. The chain couples TRBV19 to TRBJ1-5, with a possible D match to TRBD1 (5 bases). V lost 6 bases to trimming and J lost 6 bases, with 18 bases between them. Looked up from germline, CDR1 is LNHDA and CDR2 is SQIVND (reference sequence). The CDR3 length is 15 residues. In nucleotides, the CDR3 is TGTGCCAGTAGGTCTAGGTCTTACGGGGGTCAGCCCCAGCATTTT. Amino acid sequence: CASRSRSYGGQPQHF.

This clonotype has just a few counts. The chain couples TRBV6-5 to TRBJ2-1; D could derive from TRBD1 or TRBD2 (5 bases each). V dropped 8 bases and J dropped 7 bases, with 18 bases sitting between them. The CDR3 contains 14 residues. Per the germline V gene, CDR1 is MNHEY and CDR2 is SVGAGI. The CDR3 sequence is CASGGDRSENEQFF. The CDR3 coding sequence is TGTGCCAGCGGAGGCGACAGATCGGAGAATGAGCAGTTCTTC.

This clonotype appeared a few times. The chain has TRBV7-8 and TRBJ1-2; no firm D call. The CDR3 length is 16 residues. The germline V and J ends were trimmed by 1 base and 0 bases, with 12 bases remaining between them. Germline-derived CDR1 and CDR2 are SGHVS and FQNEAQ. CDR3 coding DNA: TGTGCCAGCAGCTTAGTAAGCGGGATGCCTAACTATGGCTACACCTTC. This encodes CASSLVSGMPNYGYTF.

The genes are TRBV7-2 and TRBJ1-1; TRBD1 might be the D (5 bases). CDR3 length: 16 amino acids. Trimming took off 1 base at V and 4 bases at J, with 16 bases between the two ends. Germline V gives CDR1 SGHTA, CDR2 FQGNSA. CDR3 sequence: CASSLVSLGGGTEAFF. CDR3 nucleotides: TGTGCCAGCAGCTTAGTCAGTTTGGGGGGGGGCACTGAAGCTTTCTTT. The full variable domain, with the rest looked up from reference TRBV7-2 and TRBJ1-1, is GAGVSQSPSNKVTEKGKDVELRCDPISGHTALYWYRQSLGQGLEFLIYFQGNSAPDKSGLPSDRFSAERTGGSVSTLTIQRTQQEDSAVYLCASSLVSLGGGTEAFFGQGTRLTVV.

The chain links TRBV19 to TRBJ2-7; D is uncertain. CDR1 LNHDA and CDR2 SQIVND come from the germline V gene (reference sequence). The CDR3 runs 9 residues. CDR3 sequence: CASSIFLDV. The DNA for the CDR3 is TGTGCCAGTAGTATATTCCTGGACGTC.

The V and J genes are TRBV19 and TRBJ2-1, with D maybe TRBD1 (6 bases). Looked up from germline, CDR1 is LNHDA and CDR2 is SQIVND (reference sequence). V shed 2 bases and J shed 6 bases, with 11 bases lying between them. The CDR3 is 14 amino acids. The CDR3 nucleotides read TGTGCCAGTAGTATAACAGGGAGTGCCAATGAGCAGTTCTTC. This gives the protein CASSITGSANEQFF. The variable domain in full, with the rest retrieved from reference TRBV19 and TRBJ2-1, is DGGITQSPKYLFRKEGQNVTLSCEQNLNHDAMYWYRQDPGQGLRLIYYSQIVNDFQKGDIAEGYSVSREKKESFPLTVTSAQKNPTAFYLCASSITGSANEQFFGPGTRLTVL.

This clonotype was seen only a few times. The chain is built from TRBV6-2 or TRBV6-3 and TRBJ2-7, with 7 bases aligning to TRBD1. The CDR3 extends over 13 amino acids. The ends lost 3 bases at V and 5 bases at J; junction bases unmatched: 4. In germline, CDR1 is MNHEY, CDR2 SVGEGT. CDR3: CASSYDRVDEQYV. The CDR3 DNA follows: TGTGCCAGCAGTTATGACAGGGTGGACGAGCAGTACGTC.

This clonotype showed up just a few times. V is TRBV29-1 and J is TRBJ2-1; 9 bases map to TRBD1. J was trimmed by 15 bases and V by 4 bases; bases with no gene match: 7. Germline V CDR1 and CDR2: SQVTM, ANQGSEA. This CDR3 is built from 11 residues. The CDR3 here is CSVVWDREPFF. The CDR3 DNA sequence: TGCAGCGTTGTTTGGGACAGGGAACCGTTCTTC.

This clonotype was observed a handful of times. The V and J genes are TRBV7-8 and TRBJ1-5; D possibly corresponds to TRBD1 (5 bases). This CDR3 contains 13 residues. Germline CDR1 reads SGHVS; CDR2 reads FQNEAQ. The ends were cut back, 5 bases at V and 7 bases at J, with 12 bases in the middle. The DNA of the CDR3 is TGTGCCAGCAGCCCCCAGGGTTTCCAGCCCCAGCATTTT. As protein: CASSPQGFQPQHF.

There are many counts of this clonotype. The rearrangement joins TRBV4-2 to TRBJ2-3; 9 positions agree with TRBD1. CDR3 length equals 15 residues. Trimming at V came to 3 bases and at J to 6 bases, leaving 7 bases not matched to a gene. Per the germline V gene, CDR1 is LGHNA and CDR2 is YNFKEQ. The CDR3 DNA is TGTGCCAGCAGCCAGGAGGACAGGGGTACGGATACGCAGTATTTT. Amino acids: CASSQEDRGTDTQYF.

The chain carries TRBV7-6 and TRBJ1-6; D not resolved. V was clipped by 1 base and J by 7 bases, with 8 bases between them. Looked up from germline, CDR1 is SGHVS and CDR2 is FNYEAQ. CDR3 size: 14 residues. CDR3: CASSLDSVNSPLHF. In DNA, the CDR3 is TGTGCCAGCAGCTTAGACAGCGTAAATTCACCCCTCCACTTT.

This clonotype was seen more than once but under ten times. The chain recombines TRBV6-2 or TRBV6-3 with TRBJ2-3; D call uncertain. This CDR3 has 13 amino acids. Germline-derived CDR1 and CDR2 are MNHEY and SVGEGT. Trimming removed 11 bases from V and 2 bases from J, with 14 bases in between. CDR3 in amino acids: CAVDDEDTDTQYF. CDR3 nucleotide sequence: TGTGCCGTCGACGACGAAGACACAGATACGCAGTATTTT.